This note documents a single TCR beta chain sequence. What it binds is not known. This sample was included in a study of CD8 T cells in ankylosing spondylitis. Quantitative 5'-RACE with molecular barcodes generated TCR beta libraries. MiXCR, applied by TCRdb to the 5' RACE reads, yields one record per CDR3 protein. The sample includes 250,000 to 300,000 distinct CDR3 sequences, 20% seen only once; the top ten take 7.8%. Overall study findings and caveats: Within ankylosing spondylitis blood, a TCR beta motif made up of roughly eight highly homologous variants appeared to be characteristic. Reportedly, significant enrichment of disease-linked clones occurred in matched ankylosing spondylitis synovial fluid. Earlier reports found some motif variants in synovial fluid and blood in reactive arthritis.

CDR3 size: 15 residues. Trimming took 1 base from V and 5 from J, leaving 14 bases between them. This clonotype originated in a male donor with ankylosing spondylitis or in good health (not recorded which). This sequence joins TRBV12-3 or TRBV12-4 and TRBJ1-2, with D unclear. Sequenced material: blood, either unsorted or a sorted T cell fraction (not recorded which). Here the CDR3 DNA reads TGTGCCAGCAGTTTAGACGCCGGCGATAGTTATGGCTACACCTTC. Encoded protein: CASSLDAGDSYGYTF.